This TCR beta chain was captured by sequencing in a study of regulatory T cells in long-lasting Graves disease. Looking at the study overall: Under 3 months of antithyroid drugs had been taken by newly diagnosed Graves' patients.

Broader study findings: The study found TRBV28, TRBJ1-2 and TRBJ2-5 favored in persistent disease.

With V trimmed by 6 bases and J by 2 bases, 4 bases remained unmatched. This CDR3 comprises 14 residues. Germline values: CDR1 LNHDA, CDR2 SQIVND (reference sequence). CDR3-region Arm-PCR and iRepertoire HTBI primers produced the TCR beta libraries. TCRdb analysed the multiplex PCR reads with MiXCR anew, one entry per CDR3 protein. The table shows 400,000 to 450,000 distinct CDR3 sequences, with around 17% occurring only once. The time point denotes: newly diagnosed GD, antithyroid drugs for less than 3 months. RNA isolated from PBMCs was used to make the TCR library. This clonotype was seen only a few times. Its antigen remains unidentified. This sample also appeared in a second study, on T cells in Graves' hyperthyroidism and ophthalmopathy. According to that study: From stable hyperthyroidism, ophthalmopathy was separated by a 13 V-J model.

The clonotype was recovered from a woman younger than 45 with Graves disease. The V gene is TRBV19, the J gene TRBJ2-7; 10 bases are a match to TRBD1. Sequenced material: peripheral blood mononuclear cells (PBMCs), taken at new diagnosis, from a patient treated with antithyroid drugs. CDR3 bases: TGTGCCAGTAGGACCGGGACAGGGGCCTACGAGCAGTACTTC. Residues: CASRTGTGAYEQYF.